This is a list of T cell receptor beta chains from one sample in a study of cytomegalovirus exposure and HLA in healthy donors. The table came from immunoSEQ multiplex PCR; TCRdb's copy has only in-frame clones and leaves some out. Among fewer than 200,000 clones, around 82% were seen once, and the ten largest hold roughly 5%. Sequencing was done on a sample of PBMCs. Receptors were obtained from a man aged 40-49 years in good health and CMV-seronegative. Each CDR3 is given without its conserved first and last residue. The D gene is left open where the match is weak.

>TRBJ2-7|TRBV29-1|TRBD1
SVGPGQSSYEQY
>TRBJ1-1|TRBV6-5|.
ASRDRTMNTEAF
>TRBJ2-7|TRBV5-1|TRBD2
ASSLEAGVPYEQY
>TRBJ2-6|TRBV9|.
ASRSSGANVLT
>TRBJ2-7|TRBV9|.
ASSPAGGNLDEQY
>TRBJ1-1|TRBV19|TRBD1
ATQRTGGARNTEAF
>TRBJ2-3|TRBV29-1|TRBD1
SGTGGFTDTQY
>TRBJ1-2|TRBV6-5|TRBD1
ASSKPGQGNYGYT
>TRBJ2-6|TRBV5-1|.
ASSWSTGRTGANVLT
>TRBJ2-1|TRBV5-1|.
ASSLVQFSYNEQF
>TRBJ2-7|TRBV7-2|TRBD2
ASSLGGGRAYEQY
>TRBJ1-1|TRBV5-1|TRBD1
ASSTDQGAFTEAF
>TRBJ2-2|TRBV7-8|TRBD2
ASSLPRRLAGVHGELF
>TRBJ1-5|TRBV6-6|.
ASSPDGVQPQH
>TRBJ2-5|TRBV5-4|.
ASAPRMEETQY
>TRBJ2-2|TRBV18|TRBD1
ASSFGQGITGELF
>TRBJ2-3|TRBV6-6|TRBD1
ASRDRDRGADTQY
>TRBJ2-7|TRBV7-9|.
ASRQEVGYEQY
>TRBJ2-5|TRBV7-2|TRBD2
ASSLLASGRHQETQY
>TRBJ2-3|TRBV4-1|.
ASSAGSQSTDTQY
>TRBJ1-2|TRBV4-3|.
ASSPDSNYGYT
>TRBJ1-1|TRBV9|TRBD1
ASSTTDRANTEAF
>TRBJ2-1|TRBV5-1|TRBD2
ASSRGLAGFLHNEQF
>TRBJ1-1|TRBV7-2|.
ASSLRGGEAF
>TRBJ2-3|TRBV18|.
ASSLWGSGGDTQY
>TRBJ1-2|TRBV27|TRBD1
ASSLSGQGYGYT
>TRBJ1-2|TRBV7-9|.
ASSSTGINGYT
>TRBJ1-4|TRBV7-9|TRBD1
SSSVGQFATNEKLF
>TRBJ2-1|TRBV29-1|.
SVEVGGNEQF
>TRBJ2-2|TRBV5-6|TRBD1
ASSLQGGHTGELF
>TRBJ2-5|TRBV5-4|TRBD1
ASSVTGVGETQY